This T cell receptor beta chain was obtained from a study of post-analysis software for immune sequencing data. Whole-study results and caveats: Comparison of patients with controls showed five TRBV segments more frequent in patients, TRBV5-6, TRBV5-1 and TRBV20-1 among them.

cDNA libraries of TCR beta carried unique molecular identifiers. MiXCR was run by TCRdb on the PCR reads, yielding one entry per CDR3 protein. The repertoire holds roughly 540,000 distinct CDR3 sequences, with 34% as singletons. This CDR3 comprises 16 residues. V was clipped by 1 base and J by 4 bases; unmatched bases: 8. Per germline, CDR1 LGHDT and CDR2 YNNKEL (reference sequence). This clonotype was counted only a few times. Its target is unknown. Sequenced input: blood. This sequence joins TRBV3-1 and TRBJ2-7, with TRBD1 matching over 9 bases. The clonotype comes from a girl between 2 and 17 years old with multiple sclerosis. The CDR3 protein is CASSQVGTGRRYEQYF. The CDR3 DNA follows: TGTGCCAGCAGCCAAGTGGGGACAGGGAGAAGGTACGAGCAGTACTTC.